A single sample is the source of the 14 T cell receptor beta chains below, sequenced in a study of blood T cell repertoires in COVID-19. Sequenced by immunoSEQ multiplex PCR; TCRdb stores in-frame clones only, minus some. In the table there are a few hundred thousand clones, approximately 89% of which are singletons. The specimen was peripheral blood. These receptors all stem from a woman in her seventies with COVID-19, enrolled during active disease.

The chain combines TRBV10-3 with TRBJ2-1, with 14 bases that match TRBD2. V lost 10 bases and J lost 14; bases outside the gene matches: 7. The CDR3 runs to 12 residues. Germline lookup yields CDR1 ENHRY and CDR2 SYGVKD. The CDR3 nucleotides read TGTGCCACGACTAGCGGGAGGGCCTTGGAGTTCTTC. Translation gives CATTSGRALEFF.

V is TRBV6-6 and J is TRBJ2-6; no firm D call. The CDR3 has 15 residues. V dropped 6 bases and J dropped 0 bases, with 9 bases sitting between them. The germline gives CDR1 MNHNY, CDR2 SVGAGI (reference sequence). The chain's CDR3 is CASRASSSGANVLTF. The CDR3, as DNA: TGTGCCAGCAGAGCTTCGAGCTCTGGGGCCAACGTCCTGACTTTC.

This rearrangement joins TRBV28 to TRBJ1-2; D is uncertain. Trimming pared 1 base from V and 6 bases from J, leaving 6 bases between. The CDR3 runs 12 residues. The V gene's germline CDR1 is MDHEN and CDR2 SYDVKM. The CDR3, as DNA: TGTGCCAGCAGTTTATCAGGTGATGGCTACACCTTC. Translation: CASSLSGDGYTF.

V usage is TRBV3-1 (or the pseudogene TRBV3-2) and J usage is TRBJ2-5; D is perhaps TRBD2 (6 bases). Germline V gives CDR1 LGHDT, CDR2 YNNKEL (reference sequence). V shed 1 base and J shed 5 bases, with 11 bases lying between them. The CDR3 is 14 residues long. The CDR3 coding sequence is TGTGCCAGCAGCCAAGTCGGGGGTTGGGAGACCCAGTACTTC. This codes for CASSQVGGWETQYF.

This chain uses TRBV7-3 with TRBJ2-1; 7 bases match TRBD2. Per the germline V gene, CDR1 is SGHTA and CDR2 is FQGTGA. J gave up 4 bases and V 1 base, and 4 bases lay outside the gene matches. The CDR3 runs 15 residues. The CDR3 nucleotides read TGTGCCAGCAGCTTAAATCCAGCGGGGTACAATGAGCAGTTCTTC. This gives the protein CASSLNPAGYNEQFF. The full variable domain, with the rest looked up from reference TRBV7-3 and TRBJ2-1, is GAGVSQTPSNKVTEKGKYVELRCDPISGHTALYWYRQSLGQGPEFLIYFQGTGAADDSGLPNDRFFAVRPEGSVSTLKIQRTERGDSAVYLCASSLNPAGYNEQFFGPGTRLTVL.

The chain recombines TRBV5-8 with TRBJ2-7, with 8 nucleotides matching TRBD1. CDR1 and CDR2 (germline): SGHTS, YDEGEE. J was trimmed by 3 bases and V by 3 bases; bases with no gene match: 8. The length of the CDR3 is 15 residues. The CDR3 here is CASSYDRGGIYEQYF. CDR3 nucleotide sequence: TGTGCCAGCAGCTATGACAGGGGAGGAATCTACGAGCAGTACTTC.

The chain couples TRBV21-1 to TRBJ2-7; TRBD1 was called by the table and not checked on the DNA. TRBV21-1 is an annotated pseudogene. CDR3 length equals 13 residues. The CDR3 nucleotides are TGTGCCAGCCCCCGGATTCGACAGGGCGAGCAGTACTTC. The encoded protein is CASPRIRQGEQYF.

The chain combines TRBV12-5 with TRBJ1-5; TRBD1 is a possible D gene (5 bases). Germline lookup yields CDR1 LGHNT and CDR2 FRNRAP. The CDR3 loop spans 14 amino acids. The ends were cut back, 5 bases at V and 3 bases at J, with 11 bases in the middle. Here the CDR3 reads CASGAGGPNQPQHF. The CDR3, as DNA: TGTGCTAGTGGTGCCGGGGGTCCCAATCAGCCCCAGCATTTT.

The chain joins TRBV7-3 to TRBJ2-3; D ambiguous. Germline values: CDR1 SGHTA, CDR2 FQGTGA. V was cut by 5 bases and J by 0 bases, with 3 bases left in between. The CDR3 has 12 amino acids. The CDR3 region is CASSPSTDTQYF. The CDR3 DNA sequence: TGTGCCAGCAGCCCTAGCACAGATACGCAGTATTTT.

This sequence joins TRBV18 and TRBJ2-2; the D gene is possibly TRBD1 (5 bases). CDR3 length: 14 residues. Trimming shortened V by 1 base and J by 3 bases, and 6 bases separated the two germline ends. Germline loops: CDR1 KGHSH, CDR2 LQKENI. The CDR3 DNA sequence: TGTGCCAGCTCACCACTCAGGGACACCGGGGAGCTGTTTTTT. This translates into CASSPLRDTGELFF.

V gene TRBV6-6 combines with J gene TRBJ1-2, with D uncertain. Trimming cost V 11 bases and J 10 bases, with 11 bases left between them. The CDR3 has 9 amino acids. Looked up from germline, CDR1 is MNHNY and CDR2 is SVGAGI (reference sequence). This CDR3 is CAVGELYTF. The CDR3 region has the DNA TGTGCCGTCGGGGAGCTCTACACCTTC.

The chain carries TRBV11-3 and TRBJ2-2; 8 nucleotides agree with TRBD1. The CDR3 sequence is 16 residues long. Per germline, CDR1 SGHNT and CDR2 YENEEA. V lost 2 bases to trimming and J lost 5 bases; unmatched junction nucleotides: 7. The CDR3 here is CASSLRGQGSTGELFF. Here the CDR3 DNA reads TGTGCCAGCAGCTTAAGAGGACAGGGATCGACCGGGGAGCTGTTTTTT.

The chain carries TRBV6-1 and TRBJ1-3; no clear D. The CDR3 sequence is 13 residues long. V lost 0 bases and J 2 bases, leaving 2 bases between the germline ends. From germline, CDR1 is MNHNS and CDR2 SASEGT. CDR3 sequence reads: CASSEAAGNTIYF. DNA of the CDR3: TGTGCCAGCAGTGAAGCCGCTGGAAACACCATATATTTT.

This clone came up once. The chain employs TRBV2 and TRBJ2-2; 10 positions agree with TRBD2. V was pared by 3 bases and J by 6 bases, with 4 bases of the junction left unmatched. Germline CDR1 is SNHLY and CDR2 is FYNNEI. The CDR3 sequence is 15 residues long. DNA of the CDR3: TGTGCCAGCAGTGATCTAGCGGGAGTCTCCGGGGAGCTGTTTTTT. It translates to CASSDLAGVSGELFF.